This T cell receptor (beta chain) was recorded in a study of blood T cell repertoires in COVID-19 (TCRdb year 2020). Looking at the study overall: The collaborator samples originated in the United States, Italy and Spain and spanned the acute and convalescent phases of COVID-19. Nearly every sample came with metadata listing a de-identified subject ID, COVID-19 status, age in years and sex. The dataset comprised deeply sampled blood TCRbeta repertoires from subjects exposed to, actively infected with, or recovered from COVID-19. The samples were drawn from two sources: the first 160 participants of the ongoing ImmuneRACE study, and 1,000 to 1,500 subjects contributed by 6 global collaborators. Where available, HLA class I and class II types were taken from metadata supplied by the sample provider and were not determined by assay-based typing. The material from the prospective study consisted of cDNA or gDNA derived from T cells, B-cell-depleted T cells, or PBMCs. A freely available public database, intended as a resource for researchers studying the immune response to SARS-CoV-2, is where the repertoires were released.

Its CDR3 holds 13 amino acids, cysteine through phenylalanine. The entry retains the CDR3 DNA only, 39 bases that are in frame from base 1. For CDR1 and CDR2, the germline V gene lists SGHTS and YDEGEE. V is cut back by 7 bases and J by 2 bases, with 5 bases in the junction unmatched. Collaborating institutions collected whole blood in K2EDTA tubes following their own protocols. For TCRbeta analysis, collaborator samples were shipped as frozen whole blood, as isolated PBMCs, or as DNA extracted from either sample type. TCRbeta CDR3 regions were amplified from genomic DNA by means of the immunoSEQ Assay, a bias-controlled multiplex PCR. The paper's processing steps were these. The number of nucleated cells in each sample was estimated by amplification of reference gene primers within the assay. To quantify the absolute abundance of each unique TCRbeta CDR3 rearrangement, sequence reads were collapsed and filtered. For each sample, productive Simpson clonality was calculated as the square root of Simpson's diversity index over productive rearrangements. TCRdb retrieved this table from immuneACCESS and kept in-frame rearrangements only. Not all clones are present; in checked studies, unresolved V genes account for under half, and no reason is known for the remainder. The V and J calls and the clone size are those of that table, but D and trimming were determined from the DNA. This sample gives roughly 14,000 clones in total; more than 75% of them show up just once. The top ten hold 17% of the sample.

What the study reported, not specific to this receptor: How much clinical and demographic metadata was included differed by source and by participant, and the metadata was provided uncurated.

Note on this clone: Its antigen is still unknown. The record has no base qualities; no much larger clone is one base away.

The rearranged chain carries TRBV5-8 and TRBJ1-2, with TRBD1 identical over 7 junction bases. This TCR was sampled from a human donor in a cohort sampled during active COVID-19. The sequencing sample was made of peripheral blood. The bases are TGTGCCAGCGATACAGGGGTAAACTATGGCTACACCTTC. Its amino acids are CASDTGVNYGYTF.